The rows below give T cell receptor beta chains drawn from one sample of a study of PD-1 blockade in classical Hodgkin lymphoma. Repertoires were generated with immunoSEQ multiplex PCR, while TCRdb's copy carries only in-frame clones and drops some. Of nearly 60,000 clones listed, about 91% are singletons. The specimen was peripheral blood mononuclear cells (PBMCs), collected before the second cycle of nivolumab. These receptors came from a human donor with classical Hodgkin lymphoma. Both conserved end residues are part of each CDR3. A D gene is named only where the DNA matches it firmly. Size is omitted from some rows. Given values are once, few, many or a class for expanded clones.

j_call clone_size v_call d_call cdr3_aa cdr3_nt
TRBJ1-2 - TRBV6-5 - CASSYSNVREGGYTF TGTGCCAGCAGTTACTCGAATGTCAGGGAGGGCGGCTACACCTTC
TRBJ2-7 - TRBV7-2 - CASSMTRHEQYF TGTGCCAGCAGCATGACTAGACACGAGCAGTACTTC
TRBJ2-7 - TRBV6-6 TRBD2 CASSTKLAVRGAQYF TGTGCCAGCAGTACCAAACTAGCGGTTCGGGGGGCGCAGTACTTC
TRBJ1-4 - TRBV1 - CTSSQAHRGKLFF TGCACCAGCAGCCAGGCTCACAGGGGAAAACTGTTTTTT
TRBJ1-5 - TRBV7-2 - CASSLAIDQPQHF TGTGCCAGCAGCTTAGCGATCGATCAGCCCCAGCATTTT
TRBJ1-5 - TRBV6-5 - CASSPSGARNQPQHF TGTGCCAGCAGCCCGAGTGGGGCCCGCAATCAGCCCCAGCATTTT
TRBJ2-7 once TRBV12-5 TRBD2 CASGLGTSYEQYF TGTGCTAGTGGTTTAGGGACTAGCTACGAGCAGTACTTC
TRBJ2-5 - TRBV29-1 - CSAMRQTQETQYF TGCAGCGCGATGCGACAGACCCAAGAGACCCAGTACTTC
TRBJ2-3 - TRBV7-2 - CASSLDRDTQYF TGTGCCAGCAGCTTAGACCGAGATACGCAGTATTTT
TRBJ2-7 - TRBV28 - CASSLRGPRYEQYF TGTGCCAGCAGTTTACGCGGGCCCCGCTACGAGCAGTACTTC
TRBJ1-3 - TRBV19 - CASSIIGTASGNTIYF TGTGCCAGTAGTATAATCGGGACGGCTTCGGGAAACACCATATATTTT
TRBJ2-3 - TRBV5-7 - CASSLERRVGSDTQYF TGTGCCAGCAGCTTGGAAAGGAGGGTTGGATCAGATACGCAGTATTTT
TRBJ1-2 - TRBV7-8 TRBD1 CASSLAGTGVDYGYTF TGTGCCAGCAGCTTAGCGGGAACAGGGGTTGACTATGGCTACACCTTC
TRBJ2-7 few TRBV7-9 TRBD2 CASSSRLAEYEQYF TGTGCCAGCAGCTCTCGACTAGCGGAATACGAGCAGTACTTC
TRBJ2-7 - TRBV27 - CASSPMGRVLNEQYF TGTGCCAGCAGTCCTATGGGCAGGGTCCTAAACGAGCAGTACTTC
TRBJ1-1 - TRBV28 - CASSTEWDTEAFF TGTGCCAGCAGTACCGAGTGGGACACTGAAGCTTTCTTT
TRBJ2-2 - TRBV4-2 TRBD2 CASSQEGMSSGSSGELFF TGTGCCAGCAGCCAAGAAGGGATGTCTAGCGGGAGTTCCGGGGAGCTGTTTTTT
TRBJ2-2 - TRBV12-2 - CASRGLYTGELFF TGTGCAAGTCGGGGACTGTACACCGGGGAGCTGTTTTTT
TRBJ1-5 once TRBV28 TRBD1 CASSSLGKLQGAVGNQPQHF TGTGCCAGCAGTTCCCTAGGAAAATTACAGGGGGCGGTCGGCAATCAGCCCCAGCATTTT
TRBJ1-1 - TRBV6-5 TRBD1 CASSSVQGAITEAFF TGTGCCAGCAGTTCCGTACAGGGGGCCATCACTGAAGCTTTCTTT
TRBJ2-7 - TRBV5-1 - CASSLNYEQYF TGCGCCAGCAGCTTGAACTACGAGCAGTACTTC